This T cell receptor (beta chain) was sequenced during a study of blood T cell repertoires in COVID-19. Clones were read by immunoSEQ multiplex PCR, and TCRdb kept only the in-frame ones, dropping some. The repertoire holds about 81,000 clones, with 84% as singletons. This TCR came from a human donor in a cohort sampled during active COVID-19. Sequencing used peripheral blood.

CDR3: CASGLGLANEQFF. Here the CDR3 DNA reads TGTGCCAGCGGGCTTGGATTGGCCAATGAGCAGTTCTTC. The chain recombines TRBV11-2 with TRBJ2-1; D is uncertain. Germline CDR1 reads SGHAT; CDR2 reads FQNNGV. Trimming took 8 bases from V and 6 from J, leaving 14 bases between them. The CDR3 extends over 13 amino acids.